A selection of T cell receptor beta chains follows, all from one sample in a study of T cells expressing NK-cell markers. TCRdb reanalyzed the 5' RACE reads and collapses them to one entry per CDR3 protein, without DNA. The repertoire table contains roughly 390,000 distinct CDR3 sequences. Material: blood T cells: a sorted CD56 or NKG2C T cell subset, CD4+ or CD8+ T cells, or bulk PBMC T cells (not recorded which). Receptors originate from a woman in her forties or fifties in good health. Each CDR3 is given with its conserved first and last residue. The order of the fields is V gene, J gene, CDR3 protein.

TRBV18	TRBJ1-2	CASSPPGQENYGYTF
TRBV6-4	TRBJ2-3	CASSISSRGSGRGTQYF
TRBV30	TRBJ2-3	CAWNILGGVLAGGTDTQYF
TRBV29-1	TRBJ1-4	CSVGSGEKLFF
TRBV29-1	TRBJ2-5	CSVGGLPGGTQYF
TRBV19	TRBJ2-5	CASSPAGTQETQYF
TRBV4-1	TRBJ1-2	CASSQDEAQSYTF
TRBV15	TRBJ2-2	CATSKGGAGTGELFF
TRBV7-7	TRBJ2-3	CASSLSPGQGTDTQYF
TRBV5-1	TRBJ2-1	CASRAELVNEQFF
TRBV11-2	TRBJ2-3	CASSLEAAGEADTQYF
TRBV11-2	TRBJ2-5	CASSQQGLETQYF
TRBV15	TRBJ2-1	CATSRTNEQFF
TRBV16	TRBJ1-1	CASSPNPGLKTEAFF
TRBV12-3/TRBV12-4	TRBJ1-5	CASSLVQYEAQHF
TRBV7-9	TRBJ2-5	CASSFGSREGVQETQYF
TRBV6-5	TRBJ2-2	CASKGGLNTGELFF
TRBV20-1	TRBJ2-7	CSARDSIRDLNEQYF
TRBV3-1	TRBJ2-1	CASSQEFSSGIHEQFF
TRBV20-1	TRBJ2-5	CSSHRTETQYF